This T cell receptor (beta chain) came from a study of control samples from healthy donors and cancer patients (TCRdb year 2020). V and J are trimmed by 0 bases and 8 bases, and the gene matches miss 10 bases of the junction. The germline V gene supplies CDR1 MGHRA and CDR2 YSYEKL. The CDR3 has 16 amino acids, counting the end cysteine and phenylalanine. Only the CDR3 DNA stays, 48 bases, in frame from base 1. This clone has just one count. Its antigen remains unidentified. No base qualities exist here, and no much larger clone lies one base off it. The library was produced with the immunoSEQ multiplex PCR assay. TCRdb obtained this table from immuneACCESS and retained in-frame rearrangements with V and J assigned. These tables miss some clones; where compared with another copy, unresolved V genes account for less than half of the shortfall, and the remainder is unexplained. Counted in this sample were 100,000 to 150,000 clones; 85% to 95% of them appeared once. The ten largest clones take up 0.55% to 0.6% of the sample.

Source material: PBMCs. The sequence derives from a man older than 75 with head and neck cancer. Recombination linked TRBV4-1 to TRBJ1-3, with 7 bases aligning to TRBD1. The CDR3 has the sequence CASSQDVGGGGYTIYF. In nucleotides, the sequence is TGCGCCAGCAGCCAAGATGTAGGAGGGGGCGGCTACACCATATATTTT.